In its sample, the clone carrying this TCR beta chain was seen once. Assay: immunoSEQ multiplex PCR; the TCRdb copy retains only in-frame clones and omits some. The sample contains 150,000 or so clones, about 90% of which appear only once. The CDR3 totals 17 residues. From germline, CDR1 is SGHRS and CDR2 YFSETQ. Germline trimming cut 1 base from V and 11 bases from J; bases unmatched to any gene: 12. The sample is drawn from a study of blood T cell repertoires in COVID-19. Sequences were obtained from peripheral blood. The clonotype was recovered from a man over 45 with acute or convalescent COVID-19. The chain employs TRBV5-1 and TRBJ1-6; the match to TRBD1 covers 10 bases. Here the CDR3 DNA reads TGCGCCAGCAGCTTGACCGGGACAGGGGTTACCTCGGCACCCCTCCACTTT. Protein sequence: CASSLTGTGVTSAPLHF.